Only a few counts were recorded for the clone carrying this TCR beta chain. The antigen is unknown. V lost 5 bases, J lost 0 bases, and 8 bases lay in between. This CDR3 spans 13 amino acids. Germline V gene lookup returns CDR1 DFQATT and CDR2 SNEGSKA (reference sequence). This sample was included in a study of identical twins. Study-wide points: Cross-sectional statistical analysis, not tracking of the same donors, underpinned the conclusions. Whereas memory repertoires showed no such difference, abundant cord blood beta clonotypes carried fewer insertions.

TCRdb independently ran MiXCR on the 5' RACE reads; one entry per CDR3 protein. The sample includes approximately 890,000 distinct CDR3 sequences, about 12% of them seen just once. These sequences were also reported in another study, on yellow fever vaccine responses in identical twins. From that second work: Twins showed a vaccine T cell response that reportedly seemed partly convergent, partly personalized.

The clonotype originates from a woman aged 18 to 35 in good health. The gene calls are TRBV20-1 and TRBJ2-1; perhaps TRBD2 as D (5 bases). Material for sequencing was PBMCs. This CDR3 reads CSAQRHSYNEQFF. CDR3 coding DNA: TGCAGTGCTCAGCGGCACTCCTACAATGAGCAGTTCTTC.